The rows below give T cell receptor beta chains drawn from one sample of a study of T cell responses to AZD1222 COVID-19 vaccine. TCRdb's table, derived via immunoSEQ multiplex PCR, lists solely in-frame clones and lacks some. The data hold about 140,000 clones, with 70% to 90% observed a single time. Specimen: peripheral blood, collected on day 0 of AZD1222 vaccination. Source of these receptors: an adult in good health. CDR3s include the opening cysteine and the closing phenylalanine or tryptophan. Not every row has a clone size; where given, it reads once, few, many or a size class.

V gene	CDR3 length	clone size	J gene	CDR3 protein
TRBV7-6	17	once	TRBJ2-1	CASSAEPGLAGVVEQFF
TRBV5-4	14	-	TRBJ2-1	CASSGYAGVYEQFF
TRBV4-3	15	-	TRBJ2-7	CASSQEGGGVYEQYF
TRBV7-6	15	-	TRBJ2-7	CASSLKLDKLYEQYF
TRBV6-2/TRBV6-3	18	-	TRBJ1-5	CASSSQGQGAGAGQPQHF
TRBV6-4	18	-	TRBJ2-5	CASSHLYGLAGGQETQYF
TRBV5-4	14	-	TRBJ2-3	CASSLADSTDTQYF
TRBV30	13	-	TRBJ1-2	CAWRISAPGGYTF
TRBV4-3	17	-	TRBJ1-1	CASSQDSGPFTNTEAFF
TRBV3-1/TRBV3-2	16	-	TRBJ2-2	CASSQGGIMGTGELFF
TRBV11-3	13	-	TRBJ1-1	CASSFGGVTEAFF
TRBV7-6	16	-	TRBJ2-5	CASSLRLAGQQETQYF
TRBV7-2	15	-	TRBJ1-1	CASSSRRIMNTEAFF
TRBV6-5	12	-	TRBJ2-5	CASKVRQETQYF
TRBV28	14	-	TRBJ1-5	CASSLGSGKQPQHF
TRBV9	17	-	TRBJ2-7	CASSANPRTGGNYEQYF
TRBV28	16	-	TRBJ1-5	CASSPQLAGGNQPQHF
TRBV21-1	16	-	TRBJ2-7	CASSPSRGIRSYEQYF
TRBV19	15	-	TRBJ2-1	CASSTSRSSYNEQFF
TRBV5-6	13	-	TRBJ2-1	CASSFSAANEQFF
TRBV9	15	few	TRBJ1-1	CASSVGRDGLAEAFF
TRBV7-9	15	-	TRBJ2-7	CASSLRQGGSYEQYF
TRBV7-2	14	-	TRBJ2-7	CASSLAGVSYEQYF
TRBV4-2	18	once	TRBJ1-4	CASSQQQGRGMLSEKLFF
TRBV19	13	-	TRBJ1-1	CASSTQGGSEAFF
TRBV6-4	16	-	TRBJ2-6	CASSSQSGSGANVLTF
TRBV5-1	15	-	TRBJ2-1	CASSLDGSRHNEQFF
TRBV12-2	17	-	TRBJ2-1	CASRLVSAGGPNNEQFF
TRBV4-2	13	once	TRBJ1-1	CASSQGTNTEAFF
TRBV5-4	17	-	TRBJ2-2	CASSFGRGNSNTGELFF
TRBV10-3	14	-	TRBJ2-5	CAISGSGLQETQYF
TRBV10-3	15	-	TRBJ2-7	CAIREGLADSYEQYF
TRBV18	15	once	TRBJ1-6	CASSPDRGNNSPLHF
TRBV28	15	-	TRBJ1-5	CASSAGTGLYQPQHF
TRBV19	15	-	TRBJ2-1	CASSRGTDSYNEQFF
TRBV7-8	17	-	TRBJ2-1	CASSLNSGRYSYNEQFF
TRBV7-2	16	-	TRBJ2-2	CASSPPTVYYTGELFF
TRBV27	16	once	TRBJ2-2	CASSLWGRGGTGELFF
TRBV27	17	-	TRBJ2-1	CASSPKPTGSSYNEQFF
TRBV11-2	15	-	TRBJ2-7	CASSLVWDKTYEQYF
TRBV18	16	-	TRBJ2-4	CASSPPGPRVVHIQYF
TRBV4-3	15	few	TRBJ1-1	CASSQDGDSTTEAFF
TRBV4-2	23	-	TRBJ2-1	CASSPWDQKTGLAGAGSYNEQFF
TRBV15	14	-	TRBJ2-7	CATSTRLSTYEQYF
TRBV19	16	once	TRBJ1-5	CASSLNWAWSNQPQHF
TRBV18	13	-	TRBJ1-1	CASSQDVNTEAFF
TRBV10-3	11	-	TRBJ1-2	CATGPNYGYTF
TRBV6-2/TRBV6-3	15	-	TRBJ2-1	CASSYSGLAESEQFF
TRBV28	14	-	TRBJ1-1	CASRIQGSRTEAFF
TRBV19	17	-	TRBJ2-7	CASSIIWRTGEPYEQYF
TRBV2	12	-	TRBJ2-3	CASSGGTDTQYF
TRBV30	14	-	TRBJ2-2	CAWATVRVTGELFF
TRBV10-3	12	-	TRBJ1-2	CAISERKGRYTF
TRBV28	14	-	TRBJ1-2	CASSFVVGDYGYTF
TRBV10-3	14	-	TRBJ2-7	CAISDQLAGDEQYF